This T cell receptor beta chain was profiled in a study of cytomegalovirus exposure and HLA in healthy donors. Study-wide results and caveats: A prior analysis recorded that most TCR beta V segments were productive about 87% or about 30% of the time.

V shed 3 bases and J shed 1 base, with 10 bases lying between them. The germline V gene has CDR1 MNHEY and CDR2 SMNVEV (reference sequence). This CDR3 has 14 amino acids. About this clone: Its antigen is as yet unknown.

Primers included in the PCR were 60 Vbeta and 13 Jbeta primers. The protocol was immunoSEQ multiplex PCR, while the TCRdb copy is restricted to in-frame clones and leaves out a portion. This repertoire shows around 150,000 clones, just under 65% found once; its top ten account for roughly 7%. Sequenced input: PBMCs. The clonotype comes from a woman aged 60-75 years in good health and CMV-seropositive. The chain has TRBV27 and TRBJ2-7; D is unresolved. CDR3: CASSLGPTSYEQYF. The CDR3 DNA reads as TGTGCCAGCAGTTTGGGCCCCACATCCTACGAGCAGTACTTC.